What follows are 3 T cell receptor beta chains derived from one specimen sequenced in a study of T cell repertoires in cytomegalovirus infection. TCRdb recomputed calls from the reads with MiXCR, one row per CDR3 protein. The data contain about 320,000 distinct CDR3 sequences, approximately 9.5% of them singletons. Input material: PBMCs. These receptors were obtained from a human donor in good health (CMV status not recorded). Some clones in this sample may be carry-over from other donors' samples.

This clonotype has ten or more counts. The chain carries TRBV6-1 and TRBJ2-4; possibly TRBD1 for D (6 bases). This CDR3 contains 15 residues. Trimming left V 3 bases short and J 7 bases short, with 16 bases between. Germline CDR1 reads MNHNS; CDR2 reads SASEGT. The CDR3 nucleotides are TGTGCCAGCAGTGATGGGGGCAGGGGTTCGAACATTCAGTACTTC. It yields the protein CASSDGGRGSNIQYF.

The chain has TRBV5-1 and TRBJ2-1; 9 nucleotides agree with TRBD1. V shed 1 base and J 7 bases; nucleotides not matched to a gene: 6. The CDR3 consists of 15 residues. From germline, CDR1 is SGHRS and CDR2 YFSETQ. Here the CDR3 reads CASSLSDRGRNEQFF. CDR3 coding DNA: TGCGCCAGCAGCTTGTCGGACAGGGGTAGAAATGAGCAGTTCTTC.

This clonotype has a count of ten or more. V is TRBV28 and J is TRBJ1-5; D is undetermined. Deletions cut 5 bases from V and 3 bases from J, with 5 bases between. The CDR3 is made up of 12 amino acids. CDR1 is MDHEN and CDR2 is SYDVKM in the germline V gene. The CDR3 nucleotides read TGTGCCAGCAGTCCAGACAATCAGCCCCAGCATTTT. Its protein product is CASSPDNQPQHF.